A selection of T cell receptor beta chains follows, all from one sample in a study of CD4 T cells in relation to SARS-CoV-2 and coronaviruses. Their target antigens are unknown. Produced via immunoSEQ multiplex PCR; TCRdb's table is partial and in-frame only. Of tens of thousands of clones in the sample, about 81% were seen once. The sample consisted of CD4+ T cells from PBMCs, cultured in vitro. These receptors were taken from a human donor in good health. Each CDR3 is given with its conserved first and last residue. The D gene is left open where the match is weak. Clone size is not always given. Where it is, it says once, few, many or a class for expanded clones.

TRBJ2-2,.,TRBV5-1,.,CASSFRSGASNGELFF,TGCGCCAGCAGCTTCCGTAGTGGGGCGTCGAACGGGGAGCTGTTTTTT
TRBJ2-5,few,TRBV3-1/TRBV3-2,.,CASSQDPGTEEPQYF,TGTGCCAGCAGCCAGGACCCCGGGACGGAAGAGCCCCAGTACTTC
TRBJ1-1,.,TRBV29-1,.,CNPRAVRGAFF,TGCAACCCCCGTGCCGTCCGGGGAGCTTTCTTT
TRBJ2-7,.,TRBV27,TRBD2,CASSLSDVGGANEQYF,TGTGCCAGCAGTTTATCCGACGTCGGGGGGGCCAACGAGCAGTACTTC
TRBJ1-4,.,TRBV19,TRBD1,CASSISGTGGRKLFF,TGTGCCAGTAGTATATCCGGGACAGGGGGCCGAAAACTGTTTTTT
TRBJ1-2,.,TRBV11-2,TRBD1,CASSLGQGYGYTF,TGTGCCAGCAGCTTGGGACAGGGCTATGGCTACACCTTC
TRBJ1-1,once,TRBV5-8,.,CASSLIFASSNTEAFF,TGTGCCAGCAGCTTAATCTTCGCGTCATCGAACACTGAAGCTTTCTTT
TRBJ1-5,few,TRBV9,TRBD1,CASSVGQGSQPQHF,TGTGCCAGCAGCGTGGGACAGGGGAGTCAGCCCCAGCATTTT
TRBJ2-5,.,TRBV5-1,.,CASSFSGNAETQYF,TGCGCCAGCAGCTTCTCCGGTAATGCGGAGACCCAGTACTTC
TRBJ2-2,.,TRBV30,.,CAWKPGPNTGELFF,TGTGCCTGGAAACCGGGTCCAAACACCGGGGAGCTGTTTTTT
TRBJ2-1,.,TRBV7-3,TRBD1,CASSTQGAHEQFF,TGTGCCAGCAGCACCCAGGGGGCACACGAGCAGTTCTTC
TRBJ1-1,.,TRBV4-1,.,CASSPSYPLTALNTEAFF,TGCGCCAGCAGCCCCTCCTACCCGCTGACAGCCCTGAACACTGAAGCTTTCTTT
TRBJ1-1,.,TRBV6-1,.,CASSEALYTTEAFF,TGTGCCAGCAGTGAAGCATTGTACACCACTGAAGCTTTCTTT
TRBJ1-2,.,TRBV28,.,CAGDGGYGYTF,TGTGCCGGGGACGGGGGGTATGGCTACACCTTC
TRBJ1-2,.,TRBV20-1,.,CSASSSPTF,TGCAGTGCCTCCTCCTCCCCCACCTTC
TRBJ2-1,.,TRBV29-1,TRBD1,CSVSTQGAGAEQFF,TGCAGCGTGAGTACTCAGGGGGCCGGGGCTGAGCAGTTCTTC
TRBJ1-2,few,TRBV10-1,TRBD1,CASSEFRQGVRGYTF,TGCGCCAGCAGTGAGTTCCGGCAGGGGGTCCGAGGCTACACCTTC
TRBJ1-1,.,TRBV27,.,CASSLIRDLNTEAFF,TGTGCCAGCAGTTTAATAAGGGATTTGAACACTGAAGCTTTCTTT
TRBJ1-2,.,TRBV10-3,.,CAISPRDTYGYTF,TGTGCCATCAGTCCCCGGGACACCTATGGCTACACCTTC
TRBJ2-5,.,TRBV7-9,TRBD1,CASSSRTGAETQYF,TGTGCCAGCAGCTCCCGGACAGGGGCCGAGACCCAGTACTTC
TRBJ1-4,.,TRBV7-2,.,CASSPSWTNEKLFF,TGTGCCAGCAGCCCCTCATGGACTAATGAAAAACTGTTTTTT
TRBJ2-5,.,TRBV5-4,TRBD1,CASRSKTGHQETQYF,TGTGCCAGCAGAAGTAAGACAGGGCACCAAGAGACCCAGTACTTC
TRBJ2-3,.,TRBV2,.,CASSEDFTDTQYF,TGTGCCAGCAGTGAAGATTTCACAGATACGCAGTATTTT
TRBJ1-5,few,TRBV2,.,CASSEWDTSNQPQHF,TGTGCCAGCAGTGAATGGGACACCAGCAATCAGCCCCAGCATTTT
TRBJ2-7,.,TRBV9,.,CASSVDRSYEQYF,TGTGCCAGCAGCGTAGATCGCTCCTACGAGCAGTACTTC
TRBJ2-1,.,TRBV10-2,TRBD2,CASGGTSGSLGEQFF,TGCGCCAGCGGGGGGACTAGCGGGAGTTTGGGTGAGCAGTTCTTC
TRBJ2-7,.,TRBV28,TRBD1,CASNQPGQGASEQYF,TGTGCCAGCAACCAGCCGGGACAGGGGGCATCCGAGCAGTACTTC
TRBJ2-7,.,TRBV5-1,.,CASSLGYEQYF,TGCGCCAGCAGCTTGGGCTACGAGCAGTACTTC
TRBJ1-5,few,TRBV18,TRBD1,CASSPSMDRGHQPQHF,TGTGCCAGCTCACCATCCATGGACAGGGGTCATCAGCCCCAGCATTTT
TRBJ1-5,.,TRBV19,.,CASSANQGSYRNQPQHF,TGTGCCAGTAGTGCGAACCAGGGATCTTATCGCAATCAGCCCCAGCATTTT
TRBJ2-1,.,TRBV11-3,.,CASSLAEANEQFF,TGTGCCAGCAGCTTAGCAGAGGCCAATGAGCAGTTCTTC
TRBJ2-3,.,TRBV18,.,CASSRTEVNTDTQYF,TGTGCCAGCTCACGGACGGAAGTTAACACAGATACGCAGTATTTT
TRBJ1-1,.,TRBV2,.,CASSELGGSTEAFF,TGTGCCAGCAGTGAGTTAGGAGGTAGCACTGAAGCTTTCTTT
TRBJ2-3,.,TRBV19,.,CATLYADTQYF,TGTGCCACACTTTACGCGGATACGCAGTATTTT
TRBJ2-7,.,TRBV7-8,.,CASNVEGGAYEQYF,TGTGCCAGCAACGTCGAGGGGGGCGCGTACGAGCAGTACTTC